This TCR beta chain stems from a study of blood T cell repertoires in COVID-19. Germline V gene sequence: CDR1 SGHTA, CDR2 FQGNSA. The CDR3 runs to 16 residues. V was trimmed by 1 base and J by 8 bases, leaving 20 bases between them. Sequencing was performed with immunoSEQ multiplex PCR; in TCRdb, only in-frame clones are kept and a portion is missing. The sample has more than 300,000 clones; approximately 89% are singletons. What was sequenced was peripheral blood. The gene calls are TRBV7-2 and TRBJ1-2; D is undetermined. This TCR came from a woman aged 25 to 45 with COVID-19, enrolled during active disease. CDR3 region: CASSLGTVSPIPGYTF. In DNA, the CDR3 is TGTGCCAGCAGCTTAGGAACAGTAAGCCCAATACCGGGCTACACCTTC.